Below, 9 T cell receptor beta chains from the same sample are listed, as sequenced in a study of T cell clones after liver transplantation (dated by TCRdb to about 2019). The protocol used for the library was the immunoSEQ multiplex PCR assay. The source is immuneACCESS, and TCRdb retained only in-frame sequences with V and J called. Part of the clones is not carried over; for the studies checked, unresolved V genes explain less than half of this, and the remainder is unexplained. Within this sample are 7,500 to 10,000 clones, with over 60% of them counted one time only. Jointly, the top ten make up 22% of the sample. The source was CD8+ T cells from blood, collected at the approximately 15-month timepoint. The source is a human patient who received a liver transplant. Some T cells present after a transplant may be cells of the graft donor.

The CDR3 DNA sequence: TGTGCCTGGAGTGTACTCACAGAACCTAGCACTGAAGCTTTCTTT. Protein product: CAWSVLTEPSTEAFF. The chain combines TRBV30 with TRBJ1-1; D ambiguous. In germline, CDR1 is GTSNPN, CDR2 SVGIG (reference sequence). There are 15 residues in the CDR3. Trimming removed 0 bases at V and 4 bases at J, with 15 bases between.

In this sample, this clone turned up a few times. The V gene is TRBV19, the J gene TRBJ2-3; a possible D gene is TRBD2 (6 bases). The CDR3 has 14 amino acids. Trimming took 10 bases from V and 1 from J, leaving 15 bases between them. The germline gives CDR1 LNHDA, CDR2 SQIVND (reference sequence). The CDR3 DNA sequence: TGTGCCACCATGGGGGGTTGGGGCACAGATACGCAGTATTTT. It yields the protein CATMGGWGTDTQYF.

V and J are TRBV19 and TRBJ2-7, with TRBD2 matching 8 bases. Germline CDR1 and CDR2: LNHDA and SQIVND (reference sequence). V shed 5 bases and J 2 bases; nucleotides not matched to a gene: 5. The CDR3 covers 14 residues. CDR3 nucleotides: TGTGCCAGTAGTCCCAGCGGGGGTACCTACGAGCAGTACGTC. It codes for CASSPSGGTYEQYV.

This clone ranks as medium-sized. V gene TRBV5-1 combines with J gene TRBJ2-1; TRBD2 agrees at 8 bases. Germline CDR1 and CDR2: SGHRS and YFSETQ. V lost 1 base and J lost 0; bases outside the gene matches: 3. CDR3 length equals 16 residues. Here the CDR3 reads CASSLWGLDSYNEQFF. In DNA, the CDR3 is TGCGCCAGCAGCTTGTGGGGACTAGACTCCTACAATGAGCAGTTCTTC. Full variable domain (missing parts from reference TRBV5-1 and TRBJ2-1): KAGVTQTPRYLIKTRGQQVTLSCSPISGHRSVSWYQQTPGQGLQFLFEYFSETQRNKGNFPGRFSGRQFSNSRSEMNVSTLELGDSALYLCASSLWGLDSYNEQFFGPGTRLTVL.

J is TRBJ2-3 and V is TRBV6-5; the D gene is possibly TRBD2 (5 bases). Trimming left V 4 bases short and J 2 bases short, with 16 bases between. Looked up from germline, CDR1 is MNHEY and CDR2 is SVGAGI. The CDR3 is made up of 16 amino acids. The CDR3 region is CASSSRPWTFTDTQYF. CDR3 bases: TGTGCCAGCAGTTCTCGCCCATGGACTTTCACAGATACGCAGTATTTT.

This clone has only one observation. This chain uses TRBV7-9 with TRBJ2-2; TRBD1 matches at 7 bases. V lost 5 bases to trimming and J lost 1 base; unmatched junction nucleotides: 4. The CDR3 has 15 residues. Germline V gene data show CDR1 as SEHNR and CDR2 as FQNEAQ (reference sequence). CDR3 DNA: TGTGCCAGCAGCACGTCAGGGGGGAACACCGGGGAGCTGTTTTTT. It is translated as CASSTSGGNTGELFF.

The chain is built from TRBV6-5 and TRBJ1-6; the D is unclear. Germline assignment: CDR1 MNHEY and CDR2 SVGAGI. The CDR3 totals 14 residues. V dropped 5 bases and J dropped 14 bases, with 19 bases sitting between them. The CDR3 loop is CASSEMDGLGSLHF. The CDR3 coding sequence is TGTGCCAGCAGTGAAATGGACGGCTTAGGGTCCCTCCACTTT.

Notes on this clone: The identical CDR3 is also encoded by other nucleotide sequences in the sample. CDR3 coding DNA: TGTGCCAGCAGCTTTAGCGGAGGGGGCAATGAGCAGTTCTTC. It encodes CASSFSGGGNEQFF. The chain joins TRBV7-2 to TRBJ2-1, with D perhaps matching TRBD1 or TRBD2 (6 bases each). The germline V gene encodes CDR1 SGHTA and CDR2 FQGNSA. This CDR3 contains 14 residues. V was clipped by 3 bases and J by 6 bases, with 12 bases between them.

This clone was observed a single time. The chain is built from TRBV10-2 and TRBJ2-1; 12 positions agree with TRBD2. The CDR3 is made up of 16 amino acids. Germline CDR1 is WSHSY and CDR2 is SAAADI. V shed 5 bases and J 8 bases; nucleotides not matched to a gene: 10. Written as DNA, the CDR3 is TGCGCCAGCAGTACCCGAGGACTAGCGGGATTGCATGAGCAGTTCTTC. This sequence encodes CASSTRGLAGLHEQFF.